The rows below give T cell receptor beta chains drawn from one sample of a study of cytomegalovirus exposure and HLA in healthy donors. Repertoires were generated with immunoSEQ multiplex PCR, while TCRdb's copy carries only in-frame clones and drops some. The sample consists of around 140,000 clones, just over 65% of them appearing once. The specimen sequenced was PBMCs. The receptors originated from an older woman in good health and CMV-seronegative. CDR3s include the opening cysteine and the closing phenylalanine or tryptophan. D genes are given only for firm matches. For some rows the clone size is stated as once, few or many, or as a class when expanded; others skip it.

clone size: -
V gene: TRBV7-9
J gene: TRBJ2-7
D gene: -
CDR3 DNA: TGTTCCAGCAGCCTAGGCGGGGACAGTCGGTACTTC
CDR3 protein: CSSSLGGDSRYF

clone size: -
V gene: TRBV6-5
J gene: TRBJ1-2
D gene: -
CDR3 DNA: TGTGCCAGCAGTTACGTGGCAGGGAGGGGCGCTAATGGCTACACCTTC
CDR3 protein: CASSYVAGRGANGYTF

clone size: few
V gene: TRBV2
J gene: TRBJ1-2
D gene: TRBD1
CDR3 DNA: TGTGCCAGCAGCGTGGGACAGAACTATGGCTACACCTTC
CDR3 protein: CASSVGQNYGYTF

clone size: few
V gene: TRBV12-5
J gene: TRBJ1-5
D gene: -
CDR3 DNA: TGTGCTAGTGGTTTTGGACACCGGGGGAGCAATCAGCCCCAGCATTTT
CDR3 protein: CASGFGHRGSNQPQHF

clone size: -
V gene: TRBV11-2
J gene: TRBJ2-3
D gene: -
CDR3 DNA: TGTGCCAGCAGCCTCCTACGCACAGATACGCAGTATTTT
CDR3 protein: CASSLLRTDTQYF

clone size: -
V gene: TRBV6-6
J gene: TRBJ1-5
D gene: -
CDR3 DNA: TGTGCCAGCAGCTTCGGATCAGGGGCCGCATCTCAGCCCCAGCATTTT
CDR3 protein: CASSFGSGAASQPQHF

clone size: few
V gene: TRBV28
J gene: TRBJ2-3
D gene: TRBD1
CDR3 DNA: TGTGCCAGCAGTTTACTGCCGGGACAGGGGGCCACAGATACGCAGTATTTT
CDR3 protein: CASSLLPGQGATDTQYF

clone size: -
V gene: TRBV11-3
J gene: TRBJ2-7
D gene: -
CDR3 DNA: TGTGCCAGCAGCTTAGGAGTCACTCCCTACGAGCAGTACTTC
CDR3 protein: CASSLGVTPYEQYF

clone size: -
V gene: TRBV5-6
J gene: TRBJ2-7
D gene: TRBD1
CDR3 DNA: TGTGCCAGCAGCTTGCAGGTAGGGACAGGCCCGTACGAGCAGTACTTC
CDR3 protein: CASSLQVGTGPYEQYF

clone size: -
V gene: TRBV12-5
J gene: TRBJ2-1
D gene: -
CDR3 DNA: TGTGCTAGTTCGTCAGGAGGATCCTCCTACAATGAGCAGTTCTTC
CDR3 protein: CASSSGGSSYNEQFF

clone size: once
V gene: TRBV19
J gene: TRBJ2-5
D gene: -
CDR3 DNA: TGTGCCAGTAGTCCCACTCGGGTCTCTCAAGAGACCCAGTACTTC
CDR3 protein: CASSPTRVSQETQYF

clone size: few
V gene: TRBV5-1
J gene: TRBJ2-7
D gene: TRBD1
CDR3 DNA: TGCGCCACCTCAACCGCGACAGGGGACACCTACGAGCAGTACTTC
CDR3 protein: CATSTATGDTYEQYF

clone size: -
V gene: TRBV27
J gene: TRBJ1-1
D gene: -
CDR3 DNA: TGTGCCAGCAGTCCAACTACGTTCGGGATGAACACTGAAGCTTTCTTT
CDR3 protein: CASSPTTFGMNTEAFF

clone size: -
V gene: TRBV19
J gene: TRBJ2-7
D gene: TRBD2
CDR3 DNA: TGTGCCAGTAGTAAATGGTCTAGCGGAAGCTCCTACGAGCAGTACTTC
CDR3 protein: CASSKWSSGSSYEQYF

clone size: once
V gene: TRBV19
J gene: TRBJ2-1
D gene: -
CDR3 DNA: TGTGCCAGTAGGCCCTCCGGGAATGAGCAGTTCTTC
CDR3 protein: CASRPSGNEQFF

clone size: -
V gene: TRBV5-4
J gene: TRBJ1-2
D gene: TRBD1
CDR3 DNA: TGTGCCAGCAGCTTTATGGGACAGAGCTATGGCTACACCTTC
CDR3 protein: CASSFMGQSYGYTF

clone size: -
V gene: TRBV5-6
J gene: TRBJ2-1
D gene: TRBD2
CDR3 DNA: TGTGCCAGCAGCTTGCCTAGCGGGGGGGCGTCTGACAATGAGCAGTTCTTC
CDR3 protein: CASSLPSGGASDNEQFF

clone size: -
V gene: TRBV6-1
J gene: TRBJ2-1
D gene: -
CDR3 DNA: TGTGCCAGCAGTGATTTCAGGGGCGATGAGCAGTTCTTC
CDR3 protein: CASSDFRGDEQFF

clone size: -
V gene: TRBV28
J gene: TRBJ2-7
D gene: TRBD1
CDR3 DNA: TGTGCCAGCACTTACAGGGGGCCGAGGTACGAGCAGTACTTC
CDR3 protein: CASTYRGPRYEQYF

clone size: -
V gene: TRBV2
J gene: TRBJ2-5
D gene: TRBD2
CDR3 DNA: TGTGCCAGTCGGCCGATGGGGAGGGGAGAAGAGACCCAGTACTTC
CDR3 protein: CASRPMGRGEETQYF

clone size: -
V gene: TRBV27
J gene: TRBJ2-7
D gene: -
CDR3 DNA: TGTGCCAGTTGGGACAAGACGCACTACGAGCAGTACTTC
CDR3 protein: CASWDKTHYEQYF

clone size: few
V gene: TRBV29-1
J gene: TRBJ1-1
D gene: -
CDR3 DNA: TGCTCGGGGATGACAGGGAACACTGAAGCTTTCTTT
CDR3 protein: CSGMTGNTEAFF

clone size: -
V gene: TRBV5-1
J gene: TRBJ2-1
D gene: TRBD1
CDR3 DNA: TGCGCCAGCAATGCGGGACAGGGGTACAATGAGCAGTTCTTC
CDR3 protein: CASNAGQGYNEQFF

clone size: -
V gene: TRBV5-6
J gene: TRBJ1-1
D gene: -
CDR3 DNA: TGTGCCAGCAGCTTCACGGGAAGCACTGAAGCTTTCTTT
CDR3 protein: CASSFTGSTEAFF

clone size: -
V gene: TRBV6-5
J gene: TRBJ1-3
D gene: -
CDR3 DNA: TGTGCCAGCAGTAGGCGGACAGCTGGAAACACCATATATTTT
CDR3 protein: CASSRRTAGNTIYF

clone size: few
V gene: TRBV19
J gene: TRBJ1-2
D gene: -
CDR3 DNA: TGTGCCAGTAAAGCCTATGGCTACACCTTC
CDR3 protein: CASKAYGYTF

clone size: -
V gene: TRBV19
J gene: TRBJ1-2
D gene: -
CDR3 DNA: TGTGCCAGTACCTCAAAGGGAGGGGCCTATGGCTACACCTTC
CDR3 protein: CASTSKGGAYGYTF

clone size: -
V gene: TRBV6-5
J gene: TRBJ1-3
D gene: -
CDR3 DNA: TGTGCCAGCAGTTACTCCAGCGCTCAGTTGGGAAACACCATATATTTT
CDR3 protein: CASSYSSAQLGNTIYF

clone size: -
V gene: TRBV18
J gene: TRBJ1-4
D gene: -
CDR3 DNA: TGTGCCAGCTCACCACGCGGTCTTCCGGGGTTTGAAAAACTGTTTTTT
CDR3 protein: CASSPRGLPGFEKLFF

clone size: few
V gene: TRBV5-1
J gene: TRBJ2-6
D gene: TRBD2
CDR3 DNA: TGCGCCAGCAGCTCGAGGGAGGGTTCTGGGGCCAACGTCCTGACTTTC
CDR3 protein: CASSSREGSGANVLTF

clone size: once
V gene: TRBV6-4
J gene: TRBJ1-1
D gene: -
CDR3 DNA: TGTGCCAGCAGGGATCGCAACAGGGACCAGAACACTGAAGCTTTCTTT
CDR3 protein: CASRDRNRDQNTEAFF

clone size: -
V gene: TRBV27
J gene: TRBJ2-7
D gene: -
CDR3 DNA: TGTGCCAGCAGTTTAGCGGGACAGACCTACGAGCAGTACTTC
CDR3 protein: CASSLAGQTYEQYF

clone size: -
V gene: TRBV30
J gene: TRBJ1-5
D gene: -
CDR3 DNA: TGTGCCTGGAGCCTCGAGGGGCCGCGGGGAGGCAATCAGCCCCAGCATTTT
CDR3 protein: CAWSLEGPRGGNQPQHF

clone size: -
V gene: TRBV5-4
J gene: TRBJ2-7
D gene: TRBD1
CDR3 DNA: TGTGCCAGCAGCTCCGGGACAGGGGGCTACGAGCAGTACTTC
CDR3 protein: CASSSGTGGYEQYF

clone size: -
V gene: TRBV6-1
J gene: TRBJ2-1
D gene: TRBD2
CDR3 DNA: TGTGCCAGCAGTGTCACCGGGACTAGCGTAGGTTCTGAGCAGTTCTTC
CDR3 protein: CASSVTGTSVGSEQFF

clone size: -
V gene: TRBV5-6
J gene: TRBJ2-3
D gene: TRBD1
CDR3 DNA: TGTGCCAGCAGCCCGGGACAGGGAACAGATACGCAGTATTTT
CDR3 protein: CASSPGQGTDTQYF

clone size: many
V gene: TRBV5-1
J gene: TRBJ2-3
D gene: -
CDR3 DNA: TGCGCCAGCAGCAAAGGGGCGGCCTTAGATACGCAGTATTTT
CDR3 protein: CASSKGAALDTQYF

clone size: few
V gene: TRBV11-3
J gene: TRBJ1-5
D gene: -
CDR3 DNA: TGTGCCAGCAGCTTATCGGACAGAGAGTACAATCAGCCCCAGCATTTT
CDR3 protein: CASSLSDREYNQPQHF

clone size: -
V gene: TRBV12-5
J gene: TRBJ2-2
D gene: -
CDR3 DNA: TGTGCTAGTGTGGAGGGGCTCGGGGAGCTGTTTTTT
CDR3 protein: CASVEGLGELFF

clone size: -
V gene: TRBV6-6
J gene: TRBJ1-1
D gene: -
CDR3 DNA: TGTGCCAGCAGTTACTCGAGAAAGCCTAAGTTTGAAGCTTTCTTT
CDR3 protein: CASSYSRKPKFEAFF

clone size: -
V gene: TRBV19
J gene: TRBJ2-2
D gene: TRBD1
CDR3 DNA: TGTGCCAGTAGTGTAACAGGGGTAACCGGGGAGCTGTTTTTT
CDR3 protein: CASSVTGVTGELFF

clone size: few
V gene: TRBV9
J gene: TRBJ2-3
D gene: TRBD2
CDR3 DNA: TGTGCCAGCAGCCCCCTAGCGGGGGCTTCAGATACGCAGTATTTT
CDR3 protein: CASSPLAGASDTQYF

clone size: -
V gene: TRBV7-7
J gene: TRBJ2-5
D gene: -
CDR3 DNA: TGTGCTAGCAGCTTAGGAGGGTCTGGGGAGACCCAGTACTTC
CDR3 protein: CASSLGGSGETQYF

clone size: -
V gene: TRBV7-2
J gene: TRBJ2-3
D gene: -
CDR3 DNA: TGTGCCAGCAGCCCTTACAGTGGGGGGGCGGTAGATACGCAGTATTTT
CDR3 protein: CASSPYSGGAVDTQYF

clone size: -
V gene: TRBV5-1
J gene: TRBJ1-2
D gene: -
CDR3 DNA: TGCGCCAGCAGGCCGTCGGGGGAGGGCTATGGCTACACCTTC
CDR3 protein: CASRPSGEGYGYTF

clone size: -
V gene: TRBV2
J gene: TRBJ2-7
D gene: TRBD1
CDR3 DNA: TGTGCCAGCAGTGAGCGACAGGGGTTAAACGAGCAGTACTTC
CDR3 protein: CASSERQGLNEQYF

clone size: -
V gene: TRBV21-1
J gene: TRBJ2-7
D gene: -
CDR3 DNA: TGTGCCAGCAGCAAACAGGGCTACGAGCAGTACTTC
CDR3 protein: CASSKQGYEQYF

clone size: -
V gene: TRBV7-7
J gene: TRBJ1-1
D gene: -
CDR3 DNA: TGTGCTAGCAGCTTAACTGAGAACACTGAAGCTTTCTTT
CDR3 protein: CASSLTENTEAFF

clone size: -
V gene: TRBV28
J gene: TRBJ1-1
D gene: -
CDR3 DNA: TGTGCCAGCAGTTTATCAAGCTACGGCACTGAAGCTTTCTTT
CDR3 protein: CASSLSSYGTEAFF

clone size: once
V gene: TRBV29-1
J gene: TRBJ1-2
D gene: TRBD1
CDR3 DNA: TGCAGCGTTAGGTCTCTAACAGGGGGAAGAGGGGGATACACCTTC
CDR3 protein: CSVRSLTGGRGGYTF

clone size: -
V gene: TRBV5-1
J gene: TRBJ1-1
D gene: TRBD1
CDR3 DNA: TGCGCCAGCAGCTTGGAGGGGGCCGACGACACTGAAGCTTTCTTT
CDR3 protein: CASSLEGADDTEAFF